This is a list of T cell receptor beta chains from one sample in a study of blood T cell repertoires in COVID-19. TCRdb keeps only in-frame clones here, not all; method: immunoSEQ multiplex PCR. The data show about 380,000 clones, with more than 75% seen just once and 1.2% held by the top ten. Sequences were obtained from PBMCs or T cells enriched from blood (not recorded which). These receptors all come from a woman between 18 and 29 years old who had recovered from COVID-19. The CDR3 runs from the conserved cysteine through the conserved F or W. A D gene is named only where the DNA matches it firmly. Part of the rows lack a size; the others show once, few, many or a class for expanded clones.

j_gene | d_gene | v_gene | abundance | CDR3aa | CDR3nt
TRBJ1-5 | NA | TRBV2 | NA | CASSEGDSDQPQHF | TGTGCCAGCAGTGAAGGCGACTCAGATCAGCCCCAGCATTTT
TRBJ2-2 | TRBD2 | TRBV9 | NA | CASSTTGGRTGELFF | TGTGCCAGCAGCACAACGGGGGGGCGCACCGGGGAGCTGTTTTTT
TRBJ1-1 | NA | TRBV19 | NA | CASSIFREDTEAFF | TGTGCCAGTAGTATATTCAGGGAGGACACTGAAGCTTTCTTT
TRBJ1-1 | NA | TRBV7-8 | NA | CASSPGRETEAFF | TGTGCCAGCAGTCCCGGAAGGGAGACTGAAGCTTTCTTT
TRBJ2-5 | NA | TRBV28 | NA | CATWLDPQETQYF | TGTGCCACCTGGCTAGACCCCCAAGAGACCCAGTACTTC
TRBJ2-2 | NA | TRBV6-5 | NA | CASRVGVPGELFF | TGTGCCAGCAGGGTAGGGGTCCCCGGGGAGCTGTTTTTT
TRBJ1-1 | NA | TRBV5-6 | NA | CASSLVLRGATDTEAFF | TGTGCCAGCAGCTTGGTATTACGGGGGGCTACGGACACTGAAGCTTTCTTT
TRBJ1-2 | NA | TRBV19 | once | CASSSSSMEGGDYGYTF | TGTGCCAGTAGTTCTTCAAGTATGGAGGGTGGTGACTATGGCTACACCTTC
TRBJ1-5 | TRBD1 | TRBV9 | NA | CASSVDGTGNQPQHF | TGTGCCAGCAGCGTAGACGGGACAGGAAATCAGCCCCAGCATTTT
TRBJ2-7 | TRBD2 | TRBV4-1 | NA | CASSQGLAENYEQYF | TGCGCCAGCAGCCAAGGACTAGCGGAGAACTACGAGCAGTACTTC
TRBJ2-5 | TRBD1 | TRBV2 | NA | CASKGDRGSPETQYF | TGTGCCAGCAAAGGGGACAGGGGTTCCCCAGAGACCCAGTACTTC
TRBJ1-3 | TRBD1 | TRBV19 | NA | CASKDRAANTIYF | TGTGCCAGTAAGGACAGGGCTGCAAACACCATATATTTT
TRBJ1-1 | NA | TRBV9 | NA | CASSQNPTDGANTEAFF | TGTGCCAGCAGCCAGAACCCGACGGATGGGGCGAACACTGAAGCTTTCTTT
TRBJ1-1 | NA | TRBV10-3 | NA | CAISEGGGSNTEAFF | TGTGCCATCAGTGAGGGGGGCGGGAGTAACACTGAAGCTTTCTTT
TRBJ2-3 | NA | TRBV10-3 | NA | CAISDGSPSTDTQYF | TGTGCCATCAGTGATGGGAGCCCTAGCACAGATACGCAGTATTTT
TRBJ1-1 | TRBD1 | TRBV30 | NA | CAWGDRLNTEAFF | TGTGCCTGGGGGGACAGACTGAACACTGAAGCTTTCTTT
TRBJ2-7 | NA | TRBV6-1 | NA | CASSEDPTTGYEQYF | TGTGCCAGCAGTGAAGATCCTACAACAGGGTACGAGCAGTACTTC
TRBJ2-3 | NA | TRBV27 | NA | CASRVTSWSTDTQYF | TGTGCCAGCAGGGTGACTAGTTGGTCCACAGATACGCAGTATTTT
TRBJ1-4 | NA | TRBV5-1 | once | CASSPGTIATNEKLFF | TGCGCCAGCAGTCCCGGGACAATTGCAACTAATGAAAAACTGTTTTTT
TRBJ1-2 | TRBD1 | TRBV6-5 | NA | CASRMTGPYGYTF | TGTGCCAGCAGGATGACAGGGCCCTATGGCTACACCTTC
TRBJ2-3 | TRBD2 | TRBV19 | NA | CASSMAAGGLDTQYF | TGTGCCAGTAGTATGGCGGCGGGGGGTTTGGATACGCAGTATTTT
TRBJ1-4 | NA | TRBV30 | NA | CAWSLGTYLEKLFF | TGTGCCTGGAGTCTCGGGACATACCTAGAAAAACTGTTTTTT
TRBJ2-7 | NA | TRBV6-5 | NA | CASSSGTPSYEQYF | TGTGCCAGCAGTTCCGGGACACCCTCCTACGAGCAGTACTTC
TRBJ1-3 | NA | TRBV19 | few | CASSITGFGNTIYF | TGTGCCAGTAGCATCACAGGGTTTGGAAACACCATATATTTT
TRBJ1-2 | NA | TRBV5-6 | NA | CASSLWSYPAANYGYTF | TGTGCCAGCAGCTTGTGGAGCTACCCGGCAGCTAACTATGGCTACACCTTC
TRBJ2-1 | NA | TRBV12-5 | NA | CASGFGGAHNEQFF | TGTGCTAGTGGTTTTGGGGGGGCCCACAATGAGCAGTTCTTC
TRBJ2-5 | NA | TRBV11-1 | NA | CASSSSGSQYF | TGTGCCAGCAGCTCTTCAGGGTCCCAGTACTTC
TRBJ2-7 | TRBD1 | TRBV5-1 | once | CASSRDRGSYEQYF | TGCGCCAGCAGCCGCGACAGGGGGAGCTACGAGCAGTACTTC
TRBJ1-2 | TRBD1 | TRBV5-1 | once | CASSPGQGLGYTF | TGCGCCAGCAGCCCGGGACAGGGGCTTGGCTACACCTTC
TRBJ2-1 | TRBD2 | TRBV11-3 | NA | CASSLDSGLAGGHEQFF | TGTGCCAGCAGCTTAGATAGCGGGCTAGCGGGGGGGCATGAGCAGTTCTTC
TRBJ2-7 | TRBD2 | TRBV12-5 | NA | CASGSIAGGPDEQYF | TGTGCTAGTGGTTCTATAGCGGGGGGGCCTGACGAGCAGTACTTC
TRBJ2-4 | NA | TRBV3-1/TRBV3-2 | NA | CASSQGVKNIQYF | TGTGCCAGCAGCCAAGGCGTCAAAAACATTCAGTACTTC
TRBJ2-1 | TRBD2 | TRBV9 | NA | CASSVSTGGPYNEQFF | TGTGCCAGCAGCGTGTCGACGGGGGGGCCATACAATGAGCAGTTCTTC
TRBJ1-1 | NA | TRBV30 | NA | CAWITGRFEAFF | TGTGCCTGGATTACAGGAAGGTTTGAAGCTTTCTTT
TRBJ2-3 | TRBD2 | TRBV5-1 | NA | CASSPWTSGGPTDTQYF | TGCGCCAGCAGCCCATGGACTAGCGGGGGACCCACAGATACGCAGTATTTT
TRBJ1-3 | TRBD1 | TRBV28 | NA | CASSPPWGQGAKGNTIYF | TGTGCCAGCAGCCCCCCGTGGGGACAGGGGGCTAAAGGAAACACCATATATTTT
TRBJ2-1 | NA | TRBV5-1 | NA | CASSLRSEQFF | TGCGCCAGCAGCTTAAGGAGTGAGCAGTTCTTC
TRBJ1-1 | NA | TRBV6-2/TRBV6-3 | NA | CASSFGRGVTEAFF | TGTGCCAGCAGTTTTGGCAGGGGAGTAACTGAAGCTTTCTTT
TRBJ1-1 | TRBD1 | TRBV9 | NA | CASSEGQLNTEAFF | TGTGCCAGCAGCGAGGGACAGTTGAACACTGAAGCTTTCTTT
TRBJ1-1 | NA | TRBV24-1 | once | CATSDRENTEAFF | TGTGCCACCAGTGACAGGGAGAACACTGAAGCTTTCTTT
TRBJ2-5 | NA | TRBV19 | NA | CASSTSAGETQYF | TGTGCCAGTAGTACTAGCGCTGGAGAGACCCAGTACTTC
TRBJ1-1 | NA | TRBV6-5 | NA | CASGLTEGRNTEAFF | TGTGCCAGCGGACTAACAGAGGGTCGGAACACTGAAGCTTTCTTT
TRBJ1-1 | TRBD1 | TRBV6-4 | NA | CASSWTGASTEAFF | TGTGCCAGCAGCTGGACAGGGGCGAGTACTGAAGCTTTCTTT
TRBJ1-1 | NA | TRBV5-4 | NA | CASSLKEKMRHTEAFF | TGTGCCAGCAGCTTAAAGGAGAAAATGAGGCACACTGAAGCTTTCTTT
TRBJ1-5 | TRBD1 | TRBV4-1 | once | CASSQDLEGQAWNQPQHF | TGCGCCAGCAGCCAAGATCTAGAAGGACAGGCTTGGAATCAGCCCCAGCATTTT
TRBJ1-5 | TRBD1 | TRBV18 | NA | CASSFLPGSGTGDQPQHF | TGTGCCAGCTCCTTCTTACCGGGGAGCGGGACAGGGGATCAGCCCCAGCATTTT
TRBJ2-1 | TRBD2 | TRBV7-9 | NA | CASSLKASGTYNEQFF | TGTGCCAGCAGCTTAAAGGCTAGCGGGACCTACAATGAGCAGTTCTTC
TRBJ2-7 | NA | TRBV2 | NA | CASRVQGSYEQYF | TGTGCCAGCAGAGTCCAGGGGTCCTACGAGCAGTACTTC
TRBJ2-3 | NA | TRBV9 | NA | CASSEGRGKLTDTQYF | TGTGCCAGCAGCGAGGGCAGGGGTAAGCTCACAGATACGCAGTATTTT
TRBJ2-5 | NA | TRBV7-2 | NA | CASSSDRDTRRRETQYF | TGTGCCAGCAGCTCCGACCGGGACACCCGCCGGAGAGAGACCCAGTACTTC
TRBJ1-4 | TRBD1 | TRBV7-9 | once | CASSSEGTTGMNEKLFF | TGTGCCAGCAGCTCCGAGGGAACGACAGGGATGAATGAAAAACTGTTTTTT
TRBJ1-6 | NA | TRBV19 | NA | CASSITRGPPYNSPLHF | TGTGCCAGTAGTATAACCAGGGGCCCTCCCTATAATTCACCCCTCCACTTT
TRBJ2-7 | NA | TRBV3-1/TRBV3-2 | NA | CASSRPGSEQYF | TGTGCCAGCAGCCGACCAGGTTCCGAGCAGTACTTC
TRBJ2-2 | NA | TRBV7-9 | NA | CASSLFPRLNTGELFF | TGTGCCAGCAGCTTATTCCCGCGCCTGAACACCGGGGAGCTGTTTTTT